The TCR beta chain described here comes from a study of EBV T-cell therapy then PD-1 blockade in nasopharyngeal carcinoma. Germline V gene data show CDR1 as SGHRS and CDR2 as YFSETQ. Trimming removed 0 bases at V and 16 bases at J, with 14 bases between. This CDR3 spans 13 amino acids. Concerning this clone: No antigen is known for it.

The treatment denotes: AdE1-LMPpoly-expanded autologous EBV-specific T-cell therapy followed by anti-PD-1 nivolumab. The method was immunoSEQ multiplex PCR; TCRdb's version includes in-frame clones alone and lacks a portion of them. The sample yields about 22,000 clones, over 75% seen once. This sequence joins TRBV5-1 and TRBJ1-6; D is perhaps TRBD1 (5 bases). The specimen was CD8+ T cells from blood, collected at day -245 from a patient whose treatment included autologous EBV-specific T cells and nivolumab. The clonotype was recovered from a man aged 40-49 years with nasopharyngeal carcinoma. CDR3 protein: CASSLGGTDLLHF. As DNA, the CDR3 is TGCGCCAGCAGCTTGGGTGGGACGGACCTACTCCACTTT. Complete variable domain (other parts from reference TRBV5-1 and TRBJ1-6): KAGVTQTPRYLIKTRGQQVTLSCSPISGHRSVSWYQQTPGQGLQFLFEYFSETQRNKGNFPGRFSGRQFSNSRSEMNVSTLELGDSALYLCASSLGGTDLLHFGNGTRLTVT.